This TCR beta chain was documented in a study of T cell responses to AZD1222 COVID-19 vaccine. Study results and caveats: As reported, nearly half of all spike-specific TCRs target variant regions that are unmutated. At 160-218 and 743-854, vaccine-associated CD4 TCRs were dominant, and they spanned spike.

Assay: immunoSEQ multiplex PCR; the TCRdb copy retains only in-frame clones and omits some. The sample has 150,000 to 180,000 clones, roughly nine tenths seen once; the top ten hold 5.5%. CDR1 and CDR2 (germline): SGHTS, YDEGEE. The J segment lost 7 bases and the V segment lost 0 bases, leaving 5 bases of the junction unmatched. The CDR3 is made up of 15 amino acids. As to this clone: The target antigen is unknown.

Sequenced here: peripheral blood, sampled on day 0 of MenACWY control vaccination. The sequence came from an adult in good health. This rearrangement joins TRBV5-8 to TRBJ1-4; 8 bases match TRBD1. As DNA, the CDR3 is TGTGCCAGCAGCTTGGGGCAGGGGGCGCGTGAAAAACTGTTTTTT. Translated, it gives CASSLGQGAREKLFF.